This TCR beta chain was profiled in a study of cytomegalovirus exposure and HLA in healthy donors. Overall study: Inside one of the first data releases sat some 85 million unique TCRs taken from HLA-typed donors. Study observations and caveats: In a later analysis, an Asian-associated ancestry cluster reportedly showed fewer N-insertions than the roughly 730-donor mean.

Of note for this clone: Its matching antigen is unknown.

It was with 60 Vbeta and 13 Jbeta primers that the PCR ran. Profiling relied on immunoSEQ multiplex PCR, and the TCRdb table lists in-frame clones only, not all of them. The sample yields around 130,000 clones, approximately 69% seen once. Healthy people donating bone marrow made up the donors. At sampling all donors were nominally healthy, likely with unrecorded immune exposures. V trimming: 5 bases; J trimming: 4 bases; junction bases outside the gene matches: 4. The CDR3 sequence is 13 residues long. The germline gives CDR1 SGDLS, CDR2 YYNGEE. The V call is TRBV9, the J call TRBJ1-2; 8 positions match TRBD1. This TCR was recovered from a man in his forties in good health and CMV-seropositive. The sample taken for sequencing was PBMCs. In nucleotides, the CDR3 is TGTGCCAGCAGGTCCGGACAGGGCTATGGCTACACCTTC. Protein: CASRSGQGYGYTF.